These T cell receptor beta chains were read from a single sample in a study of glioma-infiltrating T cells after dendritic cell vaccination. Method: immunoSEQ multiplex PCR; TCRdb's copy keeps in-frame clones and lacks some. The sample shows tens of thousands of clones, roughly 84% of them seen only once. The source material was blood, sampled before dendritic cell vaccination. The receptor source for this set is a human donor with glioblastoma. Both conserved end residues are part of each CDR3. Fields, in order: clone size, J gene, D gene, V gene, CDR3 DNA, CDR3 protein. The D gene is left open where the match is weak. Clone size, where shown, is once, few, many, or a class for clones that have expanded.

>.|TRBJ2-3|.|TRBV4-2
TGTGCCAGCAGCCGTGGGGGCCCAGATACGCAGTATTTT
CASSRGGPDTQYF
>.|TRBJ2-3|TRBD1|TRBV4-3
TGCGCCAGCAGCCAAGATTTTCCAGGGGGCGGCACAGATACGCAGTATTTT
CASSQDFPGGGTDTQYF
>.|TRBJ1-4|.|TRBV4-1
TGCGCCAGCAGCCAAGATTGGCGTGGAGGACTGGGGGGTGAAAAACTGTTTTTT
CASSQDWRGGLGGEKLFF
>.|TRBJ2-1|TRBD2|TRBV6-7
TGTGCCAGCATCTTACTAGCGTCAAAGTACAATGAGCAGTTCTTC
CASILLASKYNEQFF
>.|TRBJ2-1|.|TRBV7-9
TGTGCCAGCAGCTTAGAGACTAACTACAATGAGCAGTTCTTC
CASSLETNYNEQFF
>.|TRBJ2-7|TRBD2|TRBV5-1
TGCGCCAGCAGCTACGAGCGGGGAACCGTTCGGGAGCAGTACTTC
CASSYERGTVREQYF
>.|TRBJ2-7|.|TRBV11-2
TGTGCCAGCAGCTCCAGGAGCGGGTTAGCCTACGAGCAGTACTTC
CASSSRSGLAYEQYF
>.|TRBJ2-7|TRBD2|TRBV5-1
TGCGCCAGCAGCTTGATCGGTAGCGGGAATAACGAGCAGTACTTC
CASSLIGSGNNEQYF
>.|TRBJ2-2|.|TRBV10-1
TGCGCCAGCAGGGAGGCGGGCGGGGAGCTGTTTTTT
CASREAGGELFF
>.|TRBJ1-1|TRBD1|TRBV5-1
TGCGCCAGCAGCTTAGATACCGGGACAGCCACTGAAGCTTTCTTT
CASSLDTGTATEAFF
>.|TRBJ1-2|.|TRBV5-6
TGTGCCAGCAGCCGCCAATCGGGTGGTTATGGCTACACCTTC
CASSRQSGGYGYTF
>once|TRBJ1-4|.|TRBV9
TGTGCCAGCAGCCCTCAGGGGACCACCACAACTAATGAAAAACTGTTTTTT
CASSPQGTTTTNEKLFF
>.|TRBJ1-1|.|TRBV5-1
TGCGCCAGCAGCTTGGATGCGGGTAGATCCGAAGCTTTCTTT
CASSLDAGRSEAFF
>few|TRBJ2-2|.|TRBV5-4
TGTGCCAGCAGCGGAACAGGGTGGGCCGGGGAGCTGTTTTTT
CASSGTGWAGELFF
>.|TRBJ1-2|TRBD1|TRBV5-4
TGTGCCAGCAGCTTGGCCAACAGGGGAAACTATGGCTACACCTTC
CASSLANRGNYGYTF
>.|TRBJ2-1|TRBD2|TRBV19
TGTGCCAGTAGGGAGACTAGCGGGGGCCCATCTCAAAGTGAGCAGTTCTTC
CASRETSGGPSQSEQFF
>few|TRBJ2-7|TRBD2|TRBV7-9
TGTGCCAGCAGCCCTTTCCGAGCTAGCGGGGGACGAACCTACGAGCAGTACTTC
CASSPFRASGGRTYEQYF
>.|TRBJ2-3|.|TRBV4-3
TGCGCCAGCAGCCAAGAAGCGTACGTTGCAGATACGCAGTATTTT
CASSQEAYVADTQYF
>.|TRBJ1-6|.|TRBV15
TGTGCCACCGGGACAAATTATAATTCACCCCTCCACTTT
CATGTNYNSPLHF